This TCR beta chain is from a study of T cells in severe cutaneous drug reactions. The overall study: Culprit drug assignment used the Naranjo algorithm and the ALDEN algorithm.

Sequenced patients had Stevens-Johnson syndrome or toxic epidermal necrolysis caused by carbamazepine. Bulk and single-cell libraries used iRepertoire multiplex PCR with TCR subtype-specific primers. With the multiplex PCR reads reprocessed, TCRdb shows one record per CDR3 protein and no DNA. The listing records thousands of distinct CDR3 sequences. The germline CDR1 and CDR2 sequences are SGHDT and YYEEEE. This CDR3 has 14 residues. Input material: PBMCs. This sequence originates from a human donor with Stevens-Johnson syndrome, a severe cutaneous drug reaction. The J gene is TRBJ2-1, the V gene TRBV5-6. The CDR3: CASSLSSGIYEQFF.